A single count supports the clone carrying this T cell receptor beta chain. The antigen is unknown. The data belong to a study of CD8+ T cells in alopecia areata. The study, taken as a whole, reports: The study found TCR sharing across patients less clear than in mice, possibly for HLA reasons.

With 3 bases removed from V and 7 bases from J, the gap between germline ends came to 7 bases. Germline lookup yields CDR1 SNHLY and CDR2 FYNNEI. The CDR3 sequence is 12 residues long. Isolated RNA was reverse transcribed into cDNA used as the sequencing template. Generated by immunoSEQ multiplex PCR, the TCRdb table keeps only in-frame clones and is missing some. The sample carries about 180,000 clones, roughly 46% recorded once. Treatment given: oral pan-JAK inhibitor, 5-10 mg twice daily. The chain carries TRBV2 and TRBJ2-1, with D perhaps matching TRBD1 or TRBD2 (5 bases each). The TCR was taken from a human donor with alopecia areata. The sequencing used CD8+ T cells sorted from blood, collected at week 52, from a patient treated with tofacitinib. The CDR3 bases are TGTGCCAGCAGTGACGAGGGGAATGAGCAGTTCTTC. Translation gives CASSDEGNEQFF.